This record looks at one TCR beta chain sequence and its context. Antigen: not known. Repertoires were generated with immunoSEQ multiplex PCR, while TCRdb's copy carries only in-frame clones and drops some. The sample lists some 140,000 clones, about 90% seen once, with 5.5% in the top ten. The sample is drawn from a study of T cell responses to AZD1222 COVID-19 vaccine. Whole-study results and caveats: Among the donors, most were white British and more were female, and clonal diversity was possibly underestimated. Repertoire collection took place solely once the T cell response had peaked.

Germline V gives CDR1 MNHEY, CDR2 SVGAGI. Deletions cut 9 bases from V and 8 bases from J, with 14 bases between. The CDR3 loop spans 13 amino acids. The source is an adult in good health. This material consisted of peripheral blood, taken on day 0 of MenACWY control vaccination. The V gene is TRBV6-5, the J gene TRBJ1-6, with D possibly being TRBD1 (6 bases). This CDR3 reads CASGAQGYSPLHF. The CDR3 DNA reads TGTGCCAGTGGAGCACAGGGTTATTCACCCCTCCACTTT.